These T cell receptor beta chains were read from a single sample in a study of vaccination effects on CD4 cells after COVID-19. Their target antigens are unknown. TCRdb keeps only in-frame clones here, not all; method: immunoSEQ multiplex PCR. The profile shows tens of thousands of clones, more than 60% of them singletons. The sample here was CD4+ T cells from PBMCs cultured with HCoV-OC43 spike peptides, taken before COVID-19 vaccination. The source is a human donor who received a COVID-19 vaccine. Each CDR3 is given with its conserved first and last residue. The D gene is left open where the match is weak. Where a row states a size, it is once, few, many or the class of an expanded clone; other rows omit it.

>NA|12|TRBJ2-3|NA|TRBV9
CASSVRADTQYF
TGTGCCAGCAGCGTAAGGGCAGATACGCAGTATTTT
>NA|13|TRBJ2-3|NA|TRBV27
CASTGWETDTQYF
TGTGCCAGTACAGGGTGGGAGACAGATACGCAGTATTTT
>NA|15|TRBJ1-2|TRBD1|TRBV28
CASSPRQGANYGYTF
TGTGCCAGCAGCCCCAGACAGGGAGCTAACTATGGCTACACCTTC
>once|14|TRBJ2-3|TRBD1|TRBV19
CASSNRGQGDTQYF
TGTGCCAGTAGTAACAGGGGACAGGGAGATACGCAGTATTTT
>NA|16|TRBJ1-6|NA|TRBV5-6
CASSPGGRNYNSPLHF
TGTGCCAGCAGCCCCGGAGGCAGGAATTATAATTCACCCCTCCACTTT
>few|16|TRBJ2-1|TRBD1|TRBV6-6
CASSPNTGQGDNEQFF
TGTGCCAGCAGCCCTAACACCGGACAGGGCGACAATGAGCAGTTCTTC
>NA|13|TRBJ1-2|NA|TRBV3-1/TRBV3-2
CASSLGEGYRYTF
TGTGCCAGCAGCCTCGGGGAGGGGTATCGCTACACCTTC
>NA|18|TRBJ1-5|NA|TRBV19
CASSIGGWGMQSNQPQHF
TGTGCCAGTAGTATAGGAGGTTGGGGGATGCAAAGCAATCAGCCCCAGCATTTT
>NA|9|TRBJ2-5|NA|TRBV5-6
CAIRETQYF
TGTGCCATAAGGGAGACCCAGTACTTC
>NA|16|TRBJ2-6|NA|TRBV2
CASSAVRNSGANVLTF
TGTGCCAGCAGTGCTGTGAGAAACTCTGGGGCCAACGTCCTGACTTTC
>NA|14|TRBJ2-1|NA|TRBV29-1
CSVRKDMSFNEQFF
TGCAGCGTCAGGAAGGATATGTCGTTCAATGAGCAGTTCTTC
>few|16|TRBJ1-2|TRBD1|TRBV7-9
CASSLAGGQGAGGYTF
TGTGCCAGCAGCTTAGCTGGCGGGCAGGGGGCCGGTGGCTACACCTTC
>NA|15|TRBJ2-1|NA|TRBV11-2
CASSLDHNSYNEQFF
TGTGCCAGCAGCTTAGATCACAACTCCTACAATGAGCAGTTCTTC
>few|15|TRBJ2-1|TRBD2|TRBV4-1
CASSHPGRAINEQFF
TGCGCCAGCAGCCATCCCGGGAGGGCCATTAATGAGCAGTTCTTC
>NA|16|TRBJ1-2|NA|TRBV5-4
CASSLGNTRVGYGYTF
TGTGCCAGCAGCTTAGGGAATACGCGCGTTGGCTATGGCTACACCTTC
>few|20|TRBJ2-3|TRBD1|TRBV4-3
CASSRDLTVRGRSGTDTQYF
TGCGCCAGCAGCCGAGACTTAACCGTCAGGGGGCGCAGCGGCACAGATACGCAGTATTTT
>few|13|TRBJ2-1|NA|TRBV6-5
CASGYLTTHEQFF
TGTGCCAGCGGATACCTCACGACGCATGAGCAGTTCTTC